The present TCR beta chain was sequenced within a study of T cells in Graves' hyperthyroidism and ophthalmopathy. Stable Graves' hyperthyroidism denoted no ophthalmopathy progression over 18 months. Aged 18 to 65, the patients had hyperthyroidism that was newly diagnosed and had lasted under 2 months. The CDR3 totals 18 residues. CDR1 is SQVTM, CDR2 ANQGSEA, per germline. V was pared by 5 bases and J by 1 base, with 14 bases of the junction left unmatched. RNA transcripts were the template for amplifying TCR beta CDR3 regions. Primed by the HTBI set, a first-round RT-PCR was run on the TCR CDR3. TCRdb independently ran MiXCR on the multiplex PCR reads; one entry per CDR3 protein. The sample consists of approximately 200,000 distinct CDR3 sequences, 15% to 20% of them appearing once.

The V call is TRBV29-1, the J call TRBJ2-1; 10 bases are shared with TRBD2. Material for sequencing was blood. The TCR originated in a man aged 35 to 55 with Graves' hyperthyroidism. The CDR3 DNA reads as TGCAGCGTTCGGATGCAGCGGGGGGGCAGGGGGTCCTACAATGAGCAGTTCTTC. Protein: CSVRMQRGGRGSYNEQFF.